This T cell receptor beta chain appears in the sequencing data of a study of CD8+CD57+ T cells in acquired aplastic anemia (dated by TCRdb to between 2018 and 2020). At the level of the whole study: DNA extracted from sorted CD4+ and CD8+ cells had a mean of roughly 3.4 ug, with a range of roughly 0.18 to 27.4 ug. A CD8+CD57+ expansion meant a frequency higher than the mean frequency seen in healthy subjects. Broader findings and caveats from the paper: Patients and healthy controls showed no significant difference in CD8+ Simpson's diversity (P=0.060). Fewer than 35 CD8+ CDR3 sequences were found to be shared between patients and controls, but these sequences appeared to be highly expressed in patients and within the immunodominant clones of the patients.

Patients chosen for sequencing had shown expansion of CD8+CD57+ cells by flow cytometry. All patients had severe acquired aplastic anemia diagnosed by International Study of Aplastic Anemia and Agranulocytosis and Camitta criteria. No patient had received any therapy when blood was sampled. TCR repertoires of sorted CD4+ and CD8+ blood T cells from severe aplastic anemia patients and healthy subjects were deep-sequenced in the study. Patients were enrolled under clinicaltrials.gov protocols 00001620, 01623167, 00001397, 00071045, 00081523 and 00961064 in the USA. Ficoll-Paque density gradient centrifugation was used to isolate peripheral blood mononuclear cells. CD4+ and CD8+ T cells were sorted by FACS or magnetic beads before DNA extraction. Comment on this clonotype: The specificity of this receptor is unknown. The input lacks base qualities; no much larger clone sits a single base away.

V lost 0 bases and J lost 6 bases; the stretch between them is 11 bases long. From the germline V gene, CDR1 is SGHTS and CDR2 is YDEGEE. Counted from cysteine to phenylalanine, this CDR3 has 14 amino acids. Only the CDR3 portion is preserved as DNA: 42 bases, with reading frame beginning at the first base. Profiling of TCR beta VDJ combinations and CDR3 sequences used genomic DNA as the template. An Illumina HiSeq 2000 was the platform used for TCR repertoire sequencing. For the original study's pipeline: TRBV/TRBJ rearrangement plots, CDR3 size and DJ length profiles, and Simpson's diversity index were used to evaluate the repertoires. The most abundant DNA sequence in the deep sequencing data was defined as the immunodominant clone. CDR3 amino acid sequences were screened for sharing across subjects and were compared with published repertoires and the VDJdb database. TCRdb itself trimmed the public reads at Q25 with fastp, ran MiXCR and retained productive beta chains. One record per CDR3 amino acid sequence lists the most common genes and DNA. The V and J calls come from TCRdb's annotation, not from the publication. The sample data list 450,000 to 600,000 distinct CDR3 sequences, and roughly a third of these were observed just once. Around 0.82% of the sample is in the top ten clones.

The receptor's source is a human donor with aplastic anemia. The V and J genes are TRBV5-8 and TRBJ2-3, with no reliable assignment of the D segment. The sequenced material came from sorted CD4+, CD8+, or CD8+CD57+ T cells (not recorded which) from PBMCs. Read as DNA, the sequence is TGTGCCAGCAGCTTGGGGGCAGGAAGGGATACGCAGTATTTT. Translation gives CASSLGAGRDTQYF.